Listed here are 8 T cell receptor beta chains from one sample, sequenced in a study of blood T cell repertoires in COVID-19. Only in-frame clones appear in the TCRdb table, and some are missing; sequencing was by immunoSEQ multiplex PCR. The sample lists 70,000 to 90,000 clones, less than 90% occurring once. The sequenced material came from peripheral blood. The receptors come from an elderly woman with acute or convalescent COVID-19.

This clone was counted a few times. This sequence joins TRBV4-2 and TRBJ2-1, with D possibly TRBD2 on 6 matching bases. The ends were cut back, 4 bases at V and 9 bases at J, with 13 bases in the middle. CDR1 and CDR2 from the germline V gene are LGHNA and YNFKEQ. The CDR3 length is 13 residues. CDR3 coding DNA: TGTGCCAGCAGCCTGACTAGTACGGGTGAGCAGTTCTTC. Its protein product is CASSLTSTGEQFF.

The rearrangement uses TRBV10-3 and TRBJ1-1; possibly TRBD1 for D (5 bases). CDR3 size: 14 residues. In germline, CDR1 is ENHRY, CDR2 SYGVKD. V dropped 4 bases and J dropped 1 base, with 10 bases sitting between them. CDR3 sequence (DNA): TGTGCCATCAGTGCCCAGGGAGGGAACACTGAAGCTTTCTTT. It encodes CAISAQGGNTEAFF.

V usage is TRBV20-1 and J usage is TRBJ2-1, with D unresolved. CDR1 is DFQATT, CDR2 SNEGSKA, per germline (reference sequence). The germline V and J ends were trimmed by 1 base and 7 bases, with 5 bases remaining between them. This CDR3 is built from 11 residues. The CDR3 is CSARVNNEQFF. The CDR3 nucleotides read TGCAGTGCTAGAGTCAATAATGAGCAGTTCTTC.

A few counts support this clone. The rearrangement links TRBV10-1 to TRBJ1-2, with D unclear. The CDR3 is 15 residues long. V dropped 4 bases and J dropped 2 bases, with 14 bases sitting between them. Per germline, CDR1 WNHNN and CDR2 SYGVQD (reference sequence). The CDR3 DNA reads as TGCGCCAGCAGTGGAGGTCGGGGTTTCAACTATGGCTACACCTTC. It translates to CASSGGRGFNYGYTF.

This clone occurred once. This chain links TRBV11-2 with TRBJ1-4; TRBD1 might be the D (5 bases). Germline CDR1 SGHAT, CDR2 FQNNGV. V lost 3 bases and J lost 7, with 15 bases in between. The length of the CDR3 is 15 residues. The CDR3 here is CASSLGGVGSEKLFF. In nucleotides, the CDR3 is TGTGCCAGCAGCTTGGGGGGGGTCGGGAGTGAAAAACTGTTTTTT.

The chain links TRBV18 to TRBJ2-5, with 9 positions matching TRBD1. The junction had 7 bases not matched to a gene; V was cut back by 3 bases and J by 2 bases. The V gene's germline CDR1 is KGHSH and CDR2 LQKENI. CDR3 length equals 16 residues. CDR3 region: CASSPSPGQGQETQYF. Here the CDR3 DNA reads TGTGCCAGCTCACCCAGCCCGGGACAGGGACAAGAGACCCAGTACTTC.

This rearrangement joins TRBV6-5 to TRBJ2-2, with D tentatively TRBD1 (6 bases). Germline assignment: CDR1 MNHEY and CDR2 SVGAGI. V dropped 7 bases and J dropped 7 bases, with 16 bases sitting between them. CDR3 length: 14 amino acids. The CDR3 spells CASTRDISHGELFF. The CDR3 region has the DNA TGTGCCAGCACGAGGGACATCTCTCACGGGGAGCTGTTTTTT.

The V call is TRBV7-9, the J call TRBJ2-2; possible D gene TRBD2, 7 bases. The CDR3 covers 16 residues. CDR1 SEHNR and CDR2 FQNEAQ come from the germline V gene (reference sequence). The V and J ends lost 5 bases and 7 bases respectively, with 20 bases between them. The CDR3 sequence is CASSLGGGLIGGELFF. The CDR3 bases are TGTGCCAGCAGCCTGGGAGGGGGACTAATCGGCGGGGAGCTGTTTTTT.